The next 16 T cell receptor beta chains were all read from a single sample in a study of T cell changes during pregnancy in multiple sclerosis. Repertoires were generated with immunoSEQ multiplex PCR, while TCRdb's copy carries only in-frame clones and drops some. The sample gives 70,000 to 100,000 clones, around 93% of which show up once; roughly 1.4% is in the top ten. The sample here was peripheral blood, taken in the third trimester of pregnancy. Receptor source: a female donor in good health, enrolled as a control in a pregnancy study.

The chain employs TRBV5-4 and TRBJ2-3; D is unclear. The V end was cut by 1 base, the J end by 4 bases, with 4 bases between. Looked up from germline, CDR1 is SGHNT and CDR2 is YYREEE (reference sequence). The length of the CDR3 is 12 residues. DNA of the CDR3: TGTGCCAGCAGCTTGACGGCAGATACGCAGTATTTT. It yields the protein CASSLTADTQYF. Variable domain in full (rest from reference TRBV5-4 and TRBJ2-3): ETGVTQSPTHLIKTRGQQVTLRCSSQSGHNTVSWYQQALGQGPQFIFQYYREEENGRGNFPPRFSGLQFPNYSSELNVNALELDDSALYLCASSLTADTQYFGPGTRLTVL.

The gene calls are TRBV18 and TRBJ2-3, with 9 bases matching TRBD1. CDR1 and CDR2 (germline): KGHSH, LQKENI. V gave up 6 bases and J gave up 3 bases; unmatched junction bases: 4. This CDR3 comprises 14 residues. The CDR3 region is CASSGQGGTDTQYF. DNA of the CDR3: TGTGCCAGCTCGGGACAGGGTGGAACAGATACGCAGTATTTT.

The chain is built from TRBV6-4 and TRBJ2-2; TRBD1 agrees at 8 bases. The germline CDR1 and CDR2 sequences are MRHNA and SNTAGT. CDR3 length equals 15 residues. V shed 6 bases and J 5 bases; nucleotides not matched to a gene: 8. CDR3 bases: TGTGCCAGCAGATTGACAGGGGCGGGGACCGGGGAGCTGTTTTTT. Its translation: CASRLTGAGTGELFF.

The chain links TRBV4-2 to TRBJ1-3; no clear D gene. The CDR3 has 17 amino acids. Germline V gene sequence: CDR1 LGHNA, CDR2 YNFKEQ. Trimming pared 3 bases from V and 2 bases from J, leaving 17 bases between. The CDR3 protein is CASSHALNGEAGNTIYF. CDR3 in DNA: TGTGCCAGCAGCCATGCATTAAATGGAGAGGCTGGAAACACCATATATTTT.

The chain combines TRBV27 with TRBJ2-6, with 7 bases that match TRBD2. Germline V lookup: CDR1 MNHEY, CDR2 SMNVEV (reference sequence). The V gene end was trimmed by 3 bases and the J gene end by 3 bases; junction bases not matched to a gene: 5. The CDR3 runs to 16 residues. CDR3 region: CASSFWGRGGANVLTF. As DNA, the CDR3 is TGTGCCAGCAGTTTCTGGGGGAGGGGTGGGGCCAACGTCCTGACTTTC.

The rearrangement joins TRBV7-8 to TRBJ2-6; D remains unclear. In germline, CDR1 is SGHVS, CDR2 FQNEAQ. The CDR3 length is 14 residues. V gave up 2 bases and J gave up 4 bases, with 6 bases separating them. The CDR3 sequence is CASSLFVGANVLTF. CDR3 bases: TGTGCCAGCAGCTTATTTGTAGGGGCCAACGTCCTGACTTTC.

CDR3 protein: CASSLLGGPKNIQYF. CDR3 sequence (DNA): TGCGCCAGCAGCCTATTGGGGGGGCCCAAAAACATTCAGTACTTC. The chain joins TRBV4-1 to TRBJ2-4; possibly TRBD2 for D (7 bases). Trimming took 4 bases from V and 2 from J, leaving 12 bases between them. There are 15 residues in the CDR3. The germline V gene encodes CDR1 MGHRA and CDR2 YSYEKL.

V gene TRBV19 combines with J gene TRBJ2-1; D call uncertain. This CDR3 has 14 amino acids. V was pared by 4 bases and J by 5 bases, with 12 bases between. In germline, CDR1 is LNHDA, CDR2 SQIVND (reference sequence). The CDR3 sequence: CASSTLDGDNEQFF. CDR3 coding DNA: TGTGCCAGTAGTACCCTTGACGGAGACAATGAGCAGTTCTTC.

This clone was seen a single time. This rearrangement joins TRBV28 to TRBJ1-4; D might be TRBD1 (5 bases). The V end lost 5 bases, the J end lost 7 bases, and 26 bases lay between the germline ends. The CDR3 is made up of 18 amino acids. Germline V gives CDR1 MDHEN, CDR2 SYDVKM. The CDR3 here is CASSGGGRGATEGEKLFF. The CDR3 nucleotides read TGTGCCAGCAGTGGGGGAGGGAGGGGCGCCACGGAGGGTGAAAAACTGTTTTTT. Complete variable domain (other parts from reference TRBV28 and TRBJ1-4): DVKVTQSSRYLVKRTGEKVFLECVQDMDHENMFWYRQDPGLGLRLIYFSYDVKMKEKGDIPEGYSVSREKKERFSLILESASTNQTSMYLCASSGGGRGATEGEKLFFGSGTQLSVL.

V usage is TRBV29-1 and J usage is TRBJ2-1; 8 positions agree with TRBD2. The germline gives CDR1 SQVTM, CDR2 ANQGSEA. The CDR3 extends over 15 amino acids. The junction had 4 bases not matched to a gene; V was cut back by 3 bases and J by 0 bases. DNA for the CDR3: TGCAGCGTTGACGGGAGGGCTAGCTCCTACAATGAGCAGTTCTTC. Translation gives CSVDGRASSYNEQFF.

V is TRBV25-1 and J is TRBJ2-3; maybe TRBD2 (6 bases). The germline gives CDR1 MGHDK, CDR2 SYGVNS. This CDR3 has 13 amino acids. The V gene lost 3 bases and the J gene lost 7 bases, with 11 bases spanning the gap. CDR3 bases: TGTGCCAGCAGTGATTGGGAGGCATATACGCAGTATTTT. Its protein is CASSDWEAYTQYF.

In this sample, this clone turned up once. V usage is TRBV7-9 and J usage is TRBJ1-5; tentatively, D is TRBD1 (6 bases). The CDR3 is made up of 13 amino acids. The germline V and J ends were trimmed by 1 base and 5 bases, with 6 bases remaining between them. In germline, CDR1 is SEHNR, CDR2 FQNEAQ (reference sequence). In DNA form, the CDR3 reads TGTGCCAGCAGCTTAGGGACAGATCAGCCCCAGCATTTT. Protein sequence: CASSLGTDQPQHF.

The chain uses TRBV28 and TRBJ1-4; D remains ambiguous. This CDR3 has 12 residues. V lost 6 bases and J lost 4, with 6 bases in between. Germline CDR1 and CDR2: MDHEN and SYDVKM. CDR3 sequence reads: CASRALNEKLFF. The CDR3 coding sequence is TGTGCCAGCAGGGCCCTTAATGAAAAACTGTTTTTT.

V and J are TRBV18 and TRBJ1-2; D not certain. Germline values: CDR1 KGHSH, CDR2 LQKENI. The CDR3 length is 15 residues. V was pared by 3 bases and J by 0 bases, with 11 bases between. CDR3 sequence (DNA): TGTGCCAGCTCACCTTCTTCTGGAGCTAACTATGGCTACACCTTC. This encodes CASSPSSGANYGYTF.

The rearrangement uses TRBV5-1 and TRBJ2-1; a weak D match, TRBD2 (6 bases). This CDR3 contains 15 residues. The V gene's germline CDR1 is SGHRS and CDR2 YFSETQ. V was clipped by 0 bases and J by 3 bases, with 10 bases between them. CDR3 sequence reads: CASSLGGDFYNEQFF. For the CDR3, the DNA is TGCGCCAGCAGCTTGGGAGGGGACTTCTACAATGAGCAGTTCTTC.

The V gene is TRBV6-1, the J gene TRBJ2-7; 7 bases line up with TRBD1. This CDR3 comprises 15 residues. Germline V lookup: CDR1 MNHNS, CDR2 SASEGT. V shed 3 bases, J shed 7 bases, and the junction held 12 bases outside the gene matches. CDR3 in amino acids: CASSDPGTATREQYF. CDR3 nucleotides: TGTGCCAGCAGTGATCCCGGGACAGCTACGCGGGAGCAGTACTTC.